This T cell receptor (beta chain) is from a study of somatic mutations in cytotoxic T cells in rheumatoid arthritis. Germline V gene data show CDR1 as SGDLS and CDR2 as YYNGEE. V was clipped by 3 bases and J by 2 bases, with 11 bases between them. The CDR3 covers 15 residues. The table came from immunoSEQ multiplex PCR; TCRdb's copy has only in-frame clones and leaves some out. The table records 20,000 or so clones, 82% of them present only once. Material: CD8+ T cells sorted from blood. J is TRBJ2-2 and V is TRBV9; a weak D match, TRBD1 (5 bases). The TCR originated in a woman aged 45-65 years in good health. The CDR3, as DNA: TGTGCCAGCAGCGGTCAGGGCTCTAACACCGGGGAGCTGTTTTTT. This translates into CASSGQGSNTGELFF.